A selection of T cell receptor beta chains follows, all from one sample in a study of early T cells in non-severe SARS-CoV-2 infection. From the 5' RACE reads, TCRdb called clonotypes with MiXCR, one entry per CDR3 protein. The sample holds around 78,000 distinct CDR3 sequences, about 14% seen once. Sequencing used whole blood. The source of these receptors is an adult who was a healthcare worker with PCR-confirmed SARS-CoV-2 infection or an uninfected control (not recorded which). The CDR3 runs from the conserved cysteine through the conserved F or W. A D gene is named only where the DNA matches it firmly. Size tells how often a clone was seen (once, few, many) or the class of an expanded clone, and some rows leave it out.

clone_size: many; j_call: TRBJ1-2; v_call: TRBV6-6; d_call: TRBD1; cdr3_aa: CASSYGRGVYGYTF; cdr3_nt: TGTGCCAGCAGTTACGGCAGGGGGGTCTATGGCTACACCTTC
clone_size: .; j_call: TRBJ1-2; v_call: TRBV20-1; d_call: TRBD1; cdr3_aa: CSAPTGGLYGYTF; cdr3_nt: TGCAGTGCTCCGACAGGGGGGCTCTATGGCTACACCTTC
clone_size: .; j_call: TRBJ2-2; v_call: TRBV5-4; d_call: .; cdr3_aa: CASSLASYTGELFF; cdr3_nt: TGTGCCAGCAGCTTGGCTTCTTACACCGGGGAGCTGTTTTTT
clone_size: .; j_call: TRBJ2-7; v_call: TRBV5-1; d_call: TRBD2; cdr3_aa: CASSFQSSGPYEQYF; cdr3_nt: TGCGCCAGCAGCTTTCAGTCTAGCGGACCCTACGAGCAGTACTTC
clone_size: .; j_call: TRBJ2-3; v_call: TRBV7-9; d_call: .; cdr3_aa: CASSLSGSDTDTQYF; cdr3_nt: TGTGCCAGCAGCTTATCGGGGTCGGACACAGATACGCAGTATTTT
clone_size: many; j_call: TRBJ1-2; v_call: TRBV5-1; d_call: .; cdr3_aa: CASSSDGNYGYTF; cdr3_nt: TGCGCCAGCAGCTCGGACGGCAACTATGGCTACACCTTC
clone_size: many; j_call: TRBJ1-5; v_call: TRBV7-6; d_call: TRBD1; cdr3_aa: CASSLGDSSNQPQHF; cdr3_nt: TGTGCCAGCAGCTTAGGGGACAGTAGCAATCAGCCCCAGCATTTT
clone_size: .; j_call: TRBJ2-2; v_call: TRBV24-1; d_call: .; cdr3_aa: CATSDGTYTGELFF; cdr3_nt: TGTGCCACCAGTGATGGCACTTACACCGGGGAGCTGTTTTTT
clone_size: .; j_call: TRBJ2-1; v_call: TRBV7-9; d_call: .; cdr3_aa: CAVGEQSYNEQFF; cdr3_nt: TGTGCCGTCGGGGAGCAGAGCTACAATGAGCAGTTCTTC
clone_size: many; j_call: TRBJ2-5; v_call: TRBV29-1; d_call: .; cdr3_aa: CSVEGGGQETQYF; cdr3_nt: TGCAGCGTTGAAGGCGGAGGACAAGAGACCCAGTACTTC
clone_size: .; j_call: TRBJ2-5; v_call: TRBV5-1; d_call: .; cdr3_aa: CASSVQGTEETQYF; cdr3_nt: TGCGCCAGCAGCGTGCAGGGCACGGAAGAGACCCAGTACTTC
clone_size: many; j_call: TRBJ1-1; v_call: TRBV7-9; d_call: TRBD1; cdr3_aa: CASSPLDRDTEAFF; cdr3_nt: TGTGCCAGCAGCCCATTGGACAGGGACACTGAAGCTTTCTTT
clone_size: .; j_call: TRBJ2-1; v_call: TRBV4-1; d_call: TRBD2; cdr3_aa: CASKRLAGNNEQFF; cdr3_nt: TGCGCCAGCAAGAGGCTAGCGGGGAACAATGAGCAGTTCTTC
clone_size: many; j_call: TRBJ2-1; v_call: TRBV29-1; d_call: .; cdr3_aa: CSVQGVGAGRAYNEQFF; cdr3_nt: TGCAGCGTTCAAGGGGTAGGGGCGGGAAGGGCCTACAATGAGCAGTTCTTC
clone_size: .; j_call: TRBJ2-1; v_call: TRBV19; d_call: TRBD2; cdr3_aa: CASSSTSGRIYNEQFF; cdr3_nt: TGTGCCAGTAGTTCTACTAGCGGGAGAATCTACAATGAGCAGTTCTTC
clone_size: few; j_call: TRBJ2-2; v_call: TRBV6-6; d_call: TRBD1; cdr3_aa: CATEGTVNTGELFF; cdr3_nt: TGTGCCACCGAGGGGACAGTCAACACCGGGGAGCTGTTTTTT
clone_size: few; j_call: TRBJ1-2; v_call: TRBV4-1; d_call: .; cdr3_aa: CASSQQSHRVGLDGYTF; cdr3_nt: TGCGCCAGCAGCCAACAATCGCACAGGGTGGGGTTGGATGGCTACACCTTC
clone_size: many; j_call: TRBJ2-7; v_call: TRBV10-3; d_call: .; cdr3_aa: CASLDFSYEQYF; cdr3_nt: TGTGCCTCTCTAGACTTCTCCTACGAGCAGTACTTC
clone_size: .; j_call: TRBJ2-3; v_call: TRBV7-2; d_call: .; cdr3_aa: CASSLGIRASTDTQYF; cdr3_nt: TGTGCCAGCAGCTTAGGTATAAGGGCGAGCACAGATACGCAGTATTTT
clone_size: .; j_call: TRBJ2-1; v_call: TRBV30; d_call: .; cdr3_aa: CAWSVGITGSDEQFF; cdr3_nt: TGTGCCTGGAGTGTAGGGATCACAGGTTCGGATGAGCAGTTCTTC
clone_size: many; j_call: TRBJ2-1; v_call: TRBV10-2; d_call: TRBD2; cdr3_aa: CASSESRTSGINEQFF; cdr3_nt: TGCGCCAGCAGTGAGTCAAGGACTAGCGGGATCAATGAGCAGTTCTTC
clone_size: many; j_call: TRBJ2-1; v_call: TRBV6-2/TRBV6-3; d_call: .; cdr3_aa: CASSSRGSYNEQFF; cdr3_nt: TGTGCCAGCAGTTCACGGGGTTCGTACAATGAGCAGTTCTTC
clone_size: .; j_call: TRBJ2-5; v_call: TRBV5-1; d_call: TRBD1; cdr3_aa: CASSLLNRGPRETQYF; cdr3_nt: TGCGCCAGCAGCTTGCTCAACAGGGGGCCGCGGGAGACCCAGTACTTC
clone_size: few; j_call: TRBJ2-7; v_call: TRBV19; d_call: .; cdr3_aa: CASSPDGTSYEQYF; cdr3_nt: TGTGCCAGTAGCCCCGACGGGACCTCCTACGAGCAGTACTTC
clone_size: many; j_call: TRBJ2-1; v_call: TRBV29-1; d_call: TRBD2; cdr3_aa: CSARLAGGNEQFF; cdr3_nt: TGCAGCGCTCGACTAGCGGGAGGAAATGAGCAGTTCTTC
clone_size: few; j_call: TRBJ2-1; v_call: TRBV6-4; d_call: TRBD2; cdr3_aa: CASSRTSGGYNEQFF; cdr3_nt: TGTGCCAGCAGCAGGACTAGCGGGGGCTACAATGAGCAGTTCTTC
clone_size: .; j_call: TRBJ1-5; v_call: TRBV18; d_call: TRBD1; cdr3_aa: CASSLTRGQQPQHF; cdr3_nt: TGTGCCAGCTCACTGACCAGGGGGCAGCAGCCCCAGCATTTT
clone_size: many; j_call: TRBJ2-7; v_call: TRBV6-5; d_call: TRBD2; cdr3_aa: CASRGRAGGEQYF; cdr3_nt: TGTGCCAGCAGGGGTCGAGCGGGAGGCGAGCAGTACTTC
clone_size: .; j_call: TRBJ1-3; v_call: TRBV9; d_call: .; cdr3_aa: CASSVEGVSGNTIYF; cdr3_nt: TGTGCCAGCAGCGTAGAAGGGGTCTCTGGAAACACCATATATTTT
clone_size: many; j_call: TRBJ2-7; v_call: TRBV28; d_call: TRBD2; cdr3_aa: CASRSSGESYEQYF; cdr3_nt: TGTGCCAGCAGATCTAGCGGGGAGTCCTACGAGCAGTACTTC
clone_size: many; j_call: TRBJ2-1; v_call: TRBV29-1; d_call: .; cdr3_aa: CSVEIITRGEQFF; cdr3_nt: TGCAGCGTTGAGATTATCACCAGGGGTGAGCAGTTCTTC
clone_size: many; j_call: TRBJ1-1; v_call: TRBV10-2; d_call: .; cdr3_aa: CASRDSAGTEAFF; cdr3_nt: TGCGCCAGCAGGGACAGTGCTGGCACTGAAGCTTTCTTT
clone_size: few; j_call: TRBJ2-5; v_call: TRBV12-3/TRBV12-4; d_call: .; cdr3_aa: CASSPRERETQYF; cdr3_nt: TGTGCCAGCAGTCCCCGGGAAAGAGAGACCCAGTACTTC
clone_size: few; j_call: TRBJ1-3; v_call: TRBV20-1; d_call: .; cdr3_aa: CSARPLSGNTIYF; cdr3_nt: TGCAGTGCCAGACCTCTCTCTGGAAACACCATATATTTT
clone_size: .; j_call: TRBJ2-2; v_call: TRBV7-9; d_call: TRBD2; cdr3_aa: CTSRPRTSGGLNTGELFF; cdr3_nt: TGTACCAGCAGGCCCCGGACTAGCGGGGGCCTGAACACCGGGGAGCTGTTTTTT
clone_size: .; j_call: TRBJ1-1; v_call: TRBV29-1; d_call: .; cdr3_aa: CSVDNRGSTEAFF; cdr3_nt: TGCAGCGTTGACAACAGAGGGAGCACTGAAGCTTTCTTT
clone_size: .; j_call: TRBJ1-5; v_call: TRBV2; d_call: TRBD1; cdr3_aa: CASSTGGAGNQPQHF; cdr3_nt: TGTGCCAGCAGCACAGGGGGGGCAGGCAATCAGCCCCAGCATTTT
clone_size: .; j_call: TRBJ2-5; v_call: TRBV6-2/TRBV6-3; d_call: .; cdr3_aa: CASSPDYPRTQYF; cdr3_nt: TGTGCCAGCAGTCCAGACTACCCTAGGACCCAGTACTTC
clone_size: .; j_call: TRBJ1-5; v_call: TRBV7-9; d_call: .; cdr3_aa: CASSLDSPRDQPQHF; cdr3_nt: TGTGCCAGCAGCTTAGATTCCCCAAGGGATCAGCCCCAGCATTTT
clone_size: .; j_call: TRBJ2-3; v_call: TRBV3-1; d_call: .; cdr3_aa: CASSQVGGDDTRYF; cdr3_nt: TGTGCCAGCAGCCAAGTCGGAGGGGATGATACGCGGTATTTT
clone_size: .; j_call: TRBJ1-1; v_call: TRBV13; d_call: .; cdr3_aa: CASSLRQPNTEAFF; cdr3_nt: TGTGCCAGCAGCTTAAGACAGCCGAACACTGAAGCTTTCTTT
clone_size: few; j_call: TRBJ2-5; v_call: TRBV18; d_call: TRBD2; cdr3_aa: CASSPPLADQETQYF; cdr3_nt: TGTGCCAGCTCCCCCCCCCTAGCGGACCAAGAGACCCAGTACTTC
clone_size: few; j_call: TRBJ2-1; v_call: TRBV5-1; d_call: TRBD1; cdr3_aa: CASSFVGQVNEQFF; cdr3_nt: TGCGCCAGCAGCTTCGTGGGACAGGTCAATGAGCAGTTCTTC
clone_size: .; j_call: TRBJ1-5; v_call: TRBV19; d_call: .; cdr3_aa: CASTQVGVSNQPQHF; cdr3_nt: TGTGCCAGTACTCAGGTAGGGGTTAGCAATCAGCCCCAGCATTTT
clone_size: .; j_call: TRBJ1-5; v_call: TRBV2; d_call: TRBD1; cdr3_aa: CASSGGQGATQHF; cdr3_nt: TGTGCCAGCAGTGGGGGACAGGGGGCGACCCAGCATTTT
clone_size: once; j_call: TRBJ1-4; v_call: TRBV13; d_call: .; cdr3_aa: CASSFSARNEKLFF; cdr3_nt: TGTGCCAGCAGCTTTTCAGCGAGAAATGAAAAACTGTTTTTT
clone_size: .; j_call: TRBJ1-1; v_call: TRBV9; d_call: TRBD1; cdr3_aa: CASSGSRDRVNTEAFF; cdr3_nt: TGTGCCAGCAGCGGTTCCCGGGACAGAGTAAATACTGAAGCTTTCTTT
clone_size: many; j_call: TRBJ2-1; v_call: TRBV7-9; d_call: .; cdr3_aa: CASSLSGPGEQFF; cdr3_nt: TGTGCCAGCAGCTTATCAGGTCCGGGGGAGCAGTTCTTC
clone_size: .; j_call: TRBJ1-5; v_call: TRBV25-1; d_call: .; cdr3_aa: CASSEGGQPQHF; cdr3_nt: TGTGCCAGCAGTGAGGGGGGTCAGCCCCAGCATTTT
clone_size: many; j_call: TRBJ1-1; v_call: TRBV5-6; d_call: TRBD1; cdr3_aa: CASSWDRGVMNTEAFF; cdr3_nt: TGTGCCAGCAGCTGGGACAGGGGTGTCATGAACACTGAAGCTTTCTTT
clone_size: .; j_call: TRBJ2-3; v_call: TRBV7-6; d_call: TRBD2; cdr3_aa: CASSLEGLARSTDTQYF; cdr3_nt: TGTGCCAGCAGCTTAGAGGGACTAGCAAGAAGCACAGATACGCAGTATTTT